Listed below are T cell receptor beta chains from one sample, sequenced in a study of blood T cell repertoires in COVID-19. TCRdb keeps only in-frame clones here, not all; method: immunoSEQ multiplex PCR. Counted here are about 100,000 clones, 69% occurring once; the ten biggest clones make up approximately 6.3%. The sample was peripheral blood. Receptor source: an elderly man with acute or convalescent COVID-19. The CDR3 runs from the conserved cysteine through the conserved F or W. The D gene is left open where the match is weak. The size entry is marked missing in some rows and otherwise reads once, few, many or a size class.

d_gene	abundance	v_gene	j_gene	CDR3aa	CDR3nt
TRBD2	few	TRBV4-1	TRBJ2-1	CASSQTLAGKLYNEQFF	TGCGCCAGCAGCCAAACCCTAGCGGGGAAACTCTACAATGAGCAGTTCTTC
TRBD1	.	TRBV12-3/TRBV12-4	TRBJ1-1	CAGRRDSNTEAFF	TGTGCCGGACGCCGGGACAGTAACACTGAAGCTTTCTTT
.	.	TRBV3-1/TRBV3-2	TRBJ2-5	CASSRGLSVYQETQYF	TGTGCCAGCAGCCGTGGGCTTTCGGTGTACCAAGAGACCCAGTACTTC
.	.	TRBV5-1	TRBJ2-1	CASSSTTGEFEQFF	TGCGCCAGCAGCTCAACCACGGGGGAGTTTGAGCAGTTCTTC
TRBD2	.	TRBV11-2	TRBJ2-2	CASSIRLADTGELFF	TGTGCCAGCAGCATCCGACTAGCGGACACCGGGGAGCTGTTTTTT
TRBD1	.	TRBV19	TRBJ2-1	CASSIDRERGLRNEQFF	TGTGCCAGTAGTATAGATCGAGAAAGGGGGCTTAGGAATGAGCAGTTCTTC
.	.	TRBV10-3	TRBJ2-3	CASRRGGDFDTQYF	TGTGCCAGCCGCCGGGGAGGCGATTTTGATACGCAGTATTTT
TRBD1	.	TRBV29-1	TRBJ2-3	CSVAVGDRDHTDTQYF	TGCAGCGTTGCTGTCGGGGACAGGGACCACACAGATACGCAGTATTTT
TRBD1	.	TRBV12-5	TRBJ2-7	CASARGTGGPSEQYF	TGTGCTAGTGCTCGTGGGACAGGGGGCCCGAGCGAGCAGTACTTC
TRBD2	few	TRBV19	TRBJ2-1	CASSATGLAGSEQFF	TGTGCCAGTAGTGCAACCGGACTAGCGGGATCTGAGCAGTTCTTC
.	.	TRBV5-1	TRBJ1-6	CASSSAGDSYNSPLHF	TGCGCCAGCAGCTCAGCAGGGGACTCCTATAATTCACCCCTCCACTTT
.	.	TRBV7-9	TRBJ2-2	CASSQVGAAGELFF	TGTGCCAGCAGCCAGGTGGGGGCCGCCGGGGAGCTGTTTTTT
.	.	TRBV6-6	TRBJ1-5	CASSFPGSNQPQHF	TGTGCCAGCAGTTTCCCGGGGAGCAATCAGCCCCAGCATTTT
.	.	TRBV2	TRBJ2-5	CASSDGVGRYQETQYF	TGTGCCAGCAGTGACGGGGTCGGGCGGTACCAAGAGACCCAGTACTTC
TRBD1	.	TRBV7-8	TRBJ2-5	CASSLNRGYGETQYF	TGTGCCAGCAGCCTTAACAGGGGTTATGGGGAGACCCAGTACTTC
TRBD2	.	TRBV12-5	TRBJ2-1	CASGGASGRGNEQFF	TGTGCTAGTGGTGGGGCTAGCGGGAGGGGGAATGAGCAGTTCTTC
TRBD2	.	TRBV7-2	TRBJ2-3	CASIHTGLAGSTDTQYF	TGTGCCAGCATCCACACCGGACTAGCGGGAAGCACAGATACGCAGTATTTT
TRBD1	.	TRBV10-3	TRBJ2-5	CAISEAQGAGETQYF	TGTGCCATCAGTGAGGCGCAGGGGGCGGGGGAGACCCAGTACTTC